This T cell receptor beta chain originates from a study of blood T cell repertoires in COVID-19 (dated by TCRdb to 2019 to 2021). Describing the broader study: Collaborator samples came from the United States, Italy and Spain and covered acute and convalescent phases of COVID-19. The material from the prospective study consisted of cDNA or gDNA derived from T cells, B-cell-depleted T cells, or PBMCs. Deeply sampled blood TCRbeta repertoires from subjects exposed to, actively infected with, or recovered from COVID-19 were included in the dataset. The repertoires were released in a freely available public database meant as a resource for research on the immune response to SARS-CoV-2. Samples came from the ongoing ImmuneRACE study (first 160 participants) plus 1,254 subjects from 6 global collaborators. A de-identified subject ID, COVID-19 status, age in years and sex were almost always included in the sample metadata. Where HLA class I and class II types were available, the types were taken from metadata supplied by the sample provider, not from assay-based typing.

Taken from the germline V gene, the CDR1 and CDR2 loops are SGHTS and YDEGEE. V is cut back by 0 bases and J by 1 base, with 5 bases in the junction unmatched. The CDR3 sequence holds 16 residues, the cysteine and phenylalanine included. Left in the record is the CDR3 DNA by itself, 48 bases read in frame from the first base. To note about this clone: Its antigen is unknown. No much larger clone exists at a distance of one base, and base qualities are not known.

Each collaborating institution followed its own protocols to collect whole blood in K2EDTA tubes. Collaborator samples were shipped for TCRbeta analysis as frozen whole blood, isolated PBMCs, or DNA extracted from either sample type. The immunoSEQ Assay, a bias-controlled multiplex PCR, was used to amplify TCRbeta CDR3 regions from genomic DNA. As for the original processing: Within the assay, amplification of reference gene primers was used to estimate how many nucleated cells each sample contained. Sequence reads were collapsed and filtered to measure the absolute abundance of every unique TCRbeta CDR3 rearrangement. For each sample, productive Simpson clonality was calculated as the square root of Simpson's diversity index across productive rearrangements. This immuneACCESS table, as held by TCRdb, lists in-frame sequences with V and J called but not all clones. Of the missing ones, under half trace to an unresolved V gene in checked studies; the others have no known cause. The V and J calls and clone size come from that table; D and trimming were worked out from the DNA. This sample gives about 15,000 clones in total; about 83% of them show up just once. 25% to 40% of the sample lies in the top ten.

General findings and caveats noted by the study authors: Clinical and demographic metadata were provided uncurated, with the amount varying by source and participant.

The sequence was obtained from a human donor in a cohort sampled during active COVID-19. The chain is made from TRBV5-8 and TRBJ2-5, with TRBD2 identical over 8 junction bases. Input material: peripheral blood. The base sequence is TGTGCCAGCAGCTTGGCTTCGACTAGCGCCCAAGAGACCCAGTACTTC. This gives the protein CASSLASTSAQETQYF.